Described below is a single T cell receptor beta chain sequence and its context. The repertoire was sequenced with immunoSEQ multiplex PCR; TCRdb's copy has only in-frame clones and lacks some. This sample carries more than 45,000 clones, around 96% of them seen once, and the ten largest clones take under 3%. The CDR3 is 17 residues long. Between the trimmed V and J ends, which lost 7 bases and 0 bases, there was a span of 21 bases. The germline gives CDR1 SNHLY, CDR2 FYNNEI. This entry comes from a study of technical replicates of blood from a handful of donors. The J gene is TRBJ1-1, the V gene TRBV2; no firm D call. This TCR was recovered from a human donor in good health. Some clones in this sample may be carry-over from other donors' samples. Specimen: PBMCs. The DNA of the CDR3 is TGTGCCAGCACCCGGCGTGGGCTAATGGGTATGAACACTGAAGCTTTCTTT. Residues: CASTRRGLMGMNTEAFF. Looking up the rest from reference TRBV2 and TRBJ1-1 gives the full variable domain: EPEVTQTPSHQVTQMGQEVILRCVPISNHLYFYWYRQILGQKVEFLVSFYNNEISEKSEIFDDQFSVERPDGSNFTLKIRSTKLEDSAMYFCASTRRGLMGMNTEAFFGQGTRLTVV.